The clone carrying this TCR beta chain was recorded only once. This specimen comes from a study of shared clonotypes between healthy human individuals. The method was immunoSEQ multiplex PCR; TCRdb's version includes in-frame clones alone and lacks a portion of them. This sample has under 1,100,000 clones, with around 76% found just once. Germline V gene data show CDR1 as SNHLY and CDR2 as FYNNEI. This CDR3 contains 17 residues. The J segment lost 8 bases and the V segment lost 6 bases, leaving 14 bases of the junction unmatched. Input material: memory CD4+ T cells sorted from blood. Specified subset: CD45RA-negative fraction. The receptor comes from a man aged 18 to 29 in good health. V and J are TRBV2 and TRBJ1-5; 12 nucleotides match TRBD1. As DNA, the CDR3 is TGTGCCAGCAGGGCCCGTTCGGGACAGGGGGCAGGGAAGCCCCAGCATTTT. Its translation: CASRARSGQGAGKPQHF.